One sample yielded the 23 T cell receptor beta chains listed below, sequenced in a study of blood T cell repertoires in COVID-19. Assay: immunoSEQ multiplex PCR; the TCRdb copy retains only in-frame clones and omits some. The table shows roughly 180,000 clones, with about four fifths occurring only once. The sample taken for sequencing was peripheral blood. These receptor sequences come from an older woman with COVID-19, enrolled during active disease.

The chain recombines TRBV7-3 with TRBJ2-1, with TRBD2 identical over 8 bases. The CDR3 has 16 amino acids. V dropped 4 bases and J dropped 7; count of bases not matched to a gene: 12. Germline assignment: CDR1 SGHTA and CDR2 FQGTGA. The CDR3 DNA reads TGTGCCAGCAGCTCTTCCTCCGGGGCTAGCGGGAATGAGCAGTTCTTC. Translating it yields CASSSSSGASGNEQFF.

The J gene is TRBJ2-4, the V gene TRBV5-5; weak D call: TRBD1 (5 bases). The V and J ends lost 6 bases and 1 base respectively, with 11 bases between them. The CDR3 length is 14 residues. Germline V lookup: CDR1 SGHKS, CDR2 YYEKEE (reference sequence). CDR3 loop: CASIDSDAKNIQYF. CDR3 DNA sequence: TGTGCCAGCATCGACAGTGACGCCAAAAACATTCAGTACTTC.

The V gene is TRBV11-2, the J gene TRBJ1-2, with 8 bases fitting TRBD1. The germline gives CDR1 SGHAT, CDR2 FQNNGV. J was trimmed by 8 bases and V by 3 bases; bases with no gene match: 2. This CDR3 comprises 12 residues. The CDR3 DNA follows: TGTGCCAGCAGCTTCGGACAGGGAGGCTACACCTTC. Its protein is CASSFGQGGYTF.

The CDR3 nucleotides are TGTGCCAGTGGCCACAGGGTGACGGAAAAACTGTTTTTT. Translating gives CASGHRVTEKLFF. The chain employs TRBV19 and TRBJ1-4, with D possibly TRBD1 on 6 matching bases. This CDR3 comprises 13 residues. Germline CDR1 LNHDA, CDR2 SQIVND (reference sequence). Trimming cost V 8 bases and J 8 bases, with 15 bases left between them.

Details on this clone: One end of the junction is discordant with germline, which a read error may explain. V and J are TRBV7-7 and TRBJ1-1; D gene unclear. CDR3 length equals 13 residues. CDR1 is SSHAT and CDR2 is FNYEAQ in the germline V gene (reference sequence). CDR3 nucleotide sequence: TGTGCTAGCAGCTTAGAGAGGAACACTGAAGCTTTCTTT. Translating gives CASSLERNTEAFF.

The chain combines TRBV10-1 with TRBJ2-5; the match to TRBD1 covers 10 bases. The CDR3 runs 19 residues. V lost 9 bases, J lost 1 base, and 20 bases stayed unmatched. Looked up from germline, CDR1 is WNHNN and CDR2 is SYGVQD (reference sequence). CDR3 sequence: CAREKHRDRGRGPQETQYF. The CDR3 DNA reads TGCGCCAGGGAGAAACACCGGGACAGGGGTAGGGGGCCCCAAGAGACCCAGTACTTC.

This clone was seen a few times. This chain links TRBV27 with TRBJ2-1; D may be TRBD1 (5 bases). V lost 2 bases and J lost 5, with 10 bases in between. This CDR3 is 14 amino acids long. Germline loops: CDR1 MNHEY, CDR2 SMNVEV (reference sequence). DNA of the CDR3: TGTGCCAGCAGTTTAGCTAGGGGAAACAATGAGCAGTTCTTC. It specifies CASSLARGNNEQFF.

J is TRBJ1-6 and V is TRBV30; D might be TRBD1 (6 bases). The CDR3 length is 13 residues. V was trimmed by 2 bases and J by 6 bases, leaving 8 bases between them. The germline V gene has CDR1 GTSNPN and CDR2 SVGIG (reference sequence). The CDR3 sequence: CAWSSDSNSPLHF. Written as DNA, the CDR3 is TGTGCCTGGAGTTCGGACAGTAATTCACCCCTCCACTTT.

This chain links TRBV11-3 with TRBJ2-1, with a tentative D call TRBD2 (6 bases). Germline CDR1 reads SGHNT; CDR2 reads YENEEA. The CDR3 is made up of 15 amino acids. V lost 1 base and J lost 2, with 9 bases in between. In DNA form, the CDR3 reads TGTGCCAGCAGCTTAGGGGGGGTAGCCTACAATGAGCAGTTCTTC. Protein product: CASSLGGVAYNEQFF.

V usage is TRBV28 and J usage is TRBJ1-1; TRBD1 is a possible D gene (6 bases). Trimming stripped 0 bases from V and 1 base from J, with 6 bases between. The CDR3 totals 14 residues. Germline loops: CDR1 MDHEN, CDR2 SYDVKM. The CDR3 is CASSLWTGNTEAFF. In nucleotides, the CDR3 is TGTGCCAGCAGTTTATGGACAGGGAACACTGAAGCTTTCTTT.

V and J are TRBV18 and TRBJ1-4, with 10 bases fitting TRBD1. The CDR3 runs to 16 residues. From germline, CDR1 is KGHSH and CDR2 LQKENI. V was pared by 4 bases and J by 5 bases, with 7 bases of the junction left unmatched. The CDR3 spells CASSLRPGQGNEKLFF. The CDR3 DNA is TGTGCCAGCTCACTTCGGCCGGGACAGGGGAATGAAAAACTGTTTTTT.

CDR3: CASSLGQGGMNTEAFF. The CDR3 nucleotides are TGTGCCAGCAGCTTGGGCCAGGGGGGTATGAACACTGAAGCTTTCTTT. V is TRBV5-7 and J is TRBJ1-1; 7 bases match TRBD1. TRBV5-7 belongs to the ORF category, with a function that is uncertain. J gave up 0 bases and V 0 bases, and 5 bases lay outside the gene matches. This CDR3 comprises 16 residues.

This clone was recorded a few times. The rearrangement uses TRBV29-1 and TRBJ1-1; D is perhaps TRBD1 (6 bases). V was clipped by 2 bases and J by 5 bases, with 18 bases between them. The CDR3 extends over 15 amino acids. Germline loops: CDR1 SQVTM, CDR2 ANQGSEA. DNA for the CDR3: TGCAGCGTTGAATGGTCGCAGGGGAGACAGACTGAAGCTTTCTTT. Protein: CSVEWSQGRQTEAFF.

The chain joins TRBV6-5 to TRBJ2-3; 7 bases align to TRBD2. Germline CDR1 and CDR2: MNHEY and SVGAGI. V shed 8 bases, J shed 3 bases, and the junction held 8 bases outside the gene matches. This CDR3 is 14 amino acids long. This chain's CDR3 is CASYSRRGTDTQYF. The CDR3 DNA is TGTGCCAGCTACTCTCGGCGGGGGACAGATACGCAGTATTTT.

This clone was seen a handful of times. The J gene is TRBJ1-6, the V gene TRBV5-1; TRBD1 agrees at 7 bases. J was trimmed by 8 bases and V by 2 bases; bases with no gene match: 7. The germline CDR1 and CDR2 sequences are SGHRS and YFSETQ. This CDR3 is 15 amino acids long. The CDR3 loop is CASSLSGQYDSPLHF. The CDR3 DNA is TGCGCCAGCAGCTTATCGGGACAGTATGATTCACCCCTCCACTTT.

The genes are TRBV10-3 and TRBJ2-2; D is perhaps TRBD1 (6 bases). Germline values: CDR1 ENHRY, CDR2 SYGVKD. Trimming pared 4 bases from V and 3 bases from J, leaving 12 bases between. The CDR3 loop spans 15 amino acids. This CDR3 reads CAISAGTLYTGELFF. CDR3 DNA: TGTGCCATCAGTGCCGGGACACTATACACCGGGGAGCTGTTTTTT.

This clone was seen a handful of times. The chain uses TRBV15 and TRBJ2-2; the match to TRBD2 covers 7 bases. The CDR3 contains 17 residues. CDR1 and CDR2 from the germline V gene are LNHNV and YYDKDF (reference sequence). With 5 bases clipped from V and 6 bases from J, the junction kept 15 bases outside the gene matches. CDR3 in DNA: TGTGCCACCAGCTCGGGGAGGGCTGACCGTCACCCCGGGGAGCTGTTTTTT. Its translation: CATSSGRADRHPGELFF.

The gene calls are TRBV30 and TRBJ2-1; 9 positions match TRBD1. The CDR3 totals 14 residues. V trimming: 3 bases; J trimming: 7 bases; junction bases outside the gene matches: 7. Germline-derived CDR1 and CDR2 are GTSNPN and SVGIG (reference sequence). CDR3: CAWSVGTGRNEQFF. The CDR3 nucleotides read TGTGCCTGGAGCGTCGGGACAGGGAGGAATGAGCAGTTCTTC.

This clone was seen just once. J is TRBJ1-1 and V is TRBV10-2; 8 bases agree with TRBD1. Germline CDR1 reads WSHSY; CDR2 reads SAAADI. Losses at the gene ends were 8 bases for V and 5 bases for J; bases not matched to a gene: 10. The CDR3 loop spans 14 amino acids. In DNA, the CDR3 is TGCGCCAGCTCCAAGGACAGGGATGGTACTGAAGCTTTCTTT. This codes for CASSKDRDGTEAFF.

Ten or more counts support this clone. The CDR3 bases are TGTGCCAGCAGCCTCCGGGGGGACTCTGAAGCTTTCTTT. Translation gives CASSLRGDSEAFF. This rearrangement joins TRBV14 to TRBJ1-1; a weak D match, TRBD1 (5 bases). V was pared by 4 bases and J by 6 bases, with 12 bases between. CDR3 size: 13 residues. From germline, CDR1 is SGHDN and CDR2 FVKESK. The whole variable domain, remainder taken from reference TRBV14 and TRBJ1-1, is EAGVTQFPSHSVIEKGQTVTLRCDPISGHDNLYWYRRVMGKEIKFLLHFVKESKQDESGMPNNRFLAERTGGTYSTLKVQPAELEDSGVYFCASSLRGDSEAFFGQGTRLTVV.

V is TRBV11-1 and J is TRBJ2-3; 7 nucleotides agree with TRBD1. This CDR3 region has 15 residues. V was pared by 5 bases and J by 3 bases, with 8 bases of the junction left unmatched. Germline V gives CDR1 SGHAT, CDR2 FQDESV (reference sequence). The CDR3 DNA reads TGTGCCAGCAGCCTAACGGGACAGACAACAGATACGCAGTATTTT. Encoded protein: CASSLTGQTTDTQYF.

The rearrangement joins TRBV5-1 to TRBJ1-6; D is perhaps TRBD1 (6 bases). The CDR3 covers 15 residues. Germline CDR1 is SGHRS and CDR2 is YFSETQ. The V end was cut by 1 base, the J end by 7 bases, with 12 bases between. The CDR3 DNA follows: TGCGCCAGCAGCTTGTCGACAGGCTCCAATTCACCCCTCCACTTT. Its protein product is CASSLSTGSNSPLHF.

CDR3 DNA sequence: TGTGCCACCAGCAGAGAGACGACAGTTCTGCGCTACAATGAGCAGTTCTTC. This translates into CATSRETTVLRYNEQFF. The chain couples TRBV15 to TRBJ2-1, with a tentative D call TRBD1 (5 bases). Trimming stripped 0 bases from V and 3 bases from J, with 15 bases between. The CDR3 consists of 17 residues. Germline-derived CDR1 and CDR2 are LNHNV and YYDKDF (reference sequence).